This TCR beta chain was identified during a study of blood T cell repertoires in COVID-19. Looking at the study overall: Sites across the United States, Italy and Spain contributed samples from acute and convalescent COVID-19. Sources were T cells, B-cell-depleted T cells, or PBMCs; the material itself was cDNA or gDNA.

Source study methods: The authors estimated nucleated cell counts from reference gene primer amplification. Here immunoSEQ multiplex PCR was the method, and the copy in TCRdb shows in-frame clones only, minus some. V and J calls plus clone size are reproduced from that table; the DNA served to infer D and trimming. This table has around 80,000 clones, 60% to 75% appearing once. This clone has a single count. Germline loops: CDR1 ENHRY, CDR2 SYGVKD. The CDR3 has 13 residues. Deletions cut 8 bases from V and 10 bases from J, with 18 bases between. This TCR was recovered from a man between 45 and 60 years old with active or convalescent COVID-19. The gene calls are TRBV10-3 and TRBJ2-1; D remains unclear. Sequenced sample: peripheral blood. The CDR3 DNA reads TGTGCCATCGGCGGAACTACTTCTGGCGAGCAGTTCTTC. As protein: CAIGGTTSGEQFF.